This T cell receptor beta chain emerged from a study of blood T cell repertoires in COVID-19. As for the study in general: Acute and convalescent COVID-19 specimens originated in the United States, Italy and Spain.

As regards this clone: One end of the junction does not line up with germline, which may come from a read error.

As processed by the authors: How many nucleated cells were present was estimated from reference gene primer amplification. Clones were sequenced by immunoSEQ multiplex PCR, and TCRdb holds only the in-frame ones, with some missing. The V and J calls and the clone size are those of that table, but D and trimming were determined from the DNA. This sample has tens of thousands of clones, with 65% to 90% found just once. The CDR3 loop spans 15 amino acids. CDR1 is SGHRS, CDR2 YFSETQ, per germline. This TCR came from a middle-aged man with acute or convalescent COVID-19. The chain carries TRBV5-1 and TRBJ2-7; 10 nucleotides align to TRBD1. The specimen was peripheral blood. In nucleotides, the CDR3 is TGCGCCAGCAGCTTGGGACAGGGGGCCTCCGACGAGCAGTACTTC. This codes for CASSLGQGASDEQYF. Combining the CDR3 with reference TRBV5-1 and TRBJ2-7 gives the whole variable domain KAGVTQTPRYLIKTRGQQVTLSCSPISGHRSVSWYQQTPGQGLQFLFEYFSETQRNKGNFPGRFSGRQFSNSRSEMNVSTLELGDSALYLCASSLGQGASDEQYFGPGTRLTVT.